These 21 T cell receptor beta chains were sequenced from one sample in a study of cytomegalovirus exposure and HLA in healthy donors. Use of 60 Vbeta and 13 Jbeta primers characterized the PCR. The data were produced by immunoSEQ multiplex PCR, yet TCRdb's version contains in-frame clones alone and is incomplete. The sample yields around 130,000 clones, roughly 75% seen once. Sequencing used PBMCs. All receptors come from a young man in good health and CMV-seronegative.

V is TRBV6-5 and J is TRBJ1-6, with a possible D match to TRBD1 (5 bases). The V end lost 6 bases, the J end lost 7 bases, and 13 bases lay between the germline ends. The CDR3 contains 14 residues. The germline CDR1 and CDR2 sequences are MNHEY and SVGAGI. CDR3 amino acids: CASRSTVLNSPLHF. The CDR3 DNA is TGTGCCAGCAGATCGACAGTACTAAATTCACCCCTCCACTTT.

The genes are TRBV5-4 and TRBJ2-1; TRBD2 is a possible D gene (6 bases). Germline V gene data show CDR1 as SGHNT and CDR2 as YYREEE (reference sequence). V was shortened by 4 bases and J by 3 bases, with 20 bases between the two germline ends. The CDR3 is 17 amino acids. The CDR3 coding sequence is TGTGCCAGCAGCCCCCCTGGTTCAGCGGGCCTCTACAATGAGCAGTTCTTC. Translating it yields CASSPPGSAGLYNEQFF.

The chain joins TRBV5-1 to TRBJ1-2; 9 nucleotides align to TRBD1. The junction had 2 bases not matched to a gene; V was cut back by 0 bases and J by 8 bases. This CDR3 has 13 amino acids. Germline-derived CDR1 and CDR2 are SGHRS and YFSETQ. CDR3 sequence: CASSLGQGEGYTF. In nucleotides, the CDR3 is TGCGCCAGCAGCTTGGGACAGGGGGAGGGCTACACCTTC.

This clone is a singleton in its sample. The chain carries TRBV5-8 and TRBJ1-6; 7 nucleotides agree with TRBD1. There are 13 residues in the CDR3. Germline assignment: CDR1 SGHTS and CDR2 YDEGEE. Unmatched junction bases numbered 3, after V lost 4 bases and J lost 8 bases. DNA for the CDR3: TGTGCCAGCAGCCGCAGGGGGTATTCACCCCTCCACTTT. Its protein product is CASSRRGYSPLHF.

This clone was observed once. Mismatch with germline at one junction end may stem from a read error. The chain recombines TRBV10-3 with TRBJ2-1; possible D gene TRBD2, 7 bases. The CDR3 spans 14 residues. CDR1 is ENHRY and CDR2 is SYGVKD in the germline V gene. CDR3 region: CAISSGGAALAIVF. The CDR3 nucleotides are TGTGCCATCAGCTCTGGGGGGGCAGCCCTGGCGATAGTCTTC.

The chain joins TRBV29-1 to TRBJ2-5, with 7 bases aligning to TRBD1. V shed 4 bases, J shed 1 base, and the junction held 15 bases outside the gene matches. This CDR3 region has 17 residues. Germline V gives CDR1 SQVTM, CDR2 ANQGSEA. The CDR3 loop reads CSVVGRGRPGSQETQYF. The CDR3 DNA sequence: TGCAGCGTTGTGGGAAGGGGGCGCCCGGGGAGCCAAGAGACCCAGTACTTC.

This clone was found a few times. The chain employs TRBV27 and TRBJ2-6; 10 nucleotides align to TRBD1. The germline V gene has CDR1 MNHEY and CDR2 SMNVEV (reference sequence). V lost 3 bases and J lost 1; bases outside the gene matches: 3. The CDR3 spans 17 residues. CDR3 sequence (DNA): TGTGCCAGCAGTTTCTGGACAGGGGGTTCTGGGGCCAACGTCCTGACTTTC. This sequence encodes CASSFWTGGSGANVLTF.

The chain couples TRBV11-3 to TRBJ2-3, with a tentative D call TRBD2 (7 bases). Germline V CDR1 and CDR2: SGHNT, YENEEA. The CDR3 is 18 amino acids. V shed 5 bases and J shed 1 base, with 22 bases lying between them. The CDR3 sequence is CASSLTGGTERGTDTQYF. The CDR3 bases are TGTGCCAGCAGCCTAACGGGGGGCACGGAGAGGGGCACAGATACGCAGTATTTT.

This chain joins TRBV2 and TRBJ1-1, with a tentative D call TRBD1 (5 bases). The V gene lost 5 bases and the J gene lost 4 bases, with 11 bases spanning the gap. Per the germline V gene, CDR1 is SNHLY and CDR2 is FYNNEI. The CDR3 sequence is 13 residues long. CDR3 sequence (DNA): TGTGCCAGCAGTCTAGGGGTGATCACTGAAGCTTTCTTT. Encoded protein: CASSLGVITEAFF.

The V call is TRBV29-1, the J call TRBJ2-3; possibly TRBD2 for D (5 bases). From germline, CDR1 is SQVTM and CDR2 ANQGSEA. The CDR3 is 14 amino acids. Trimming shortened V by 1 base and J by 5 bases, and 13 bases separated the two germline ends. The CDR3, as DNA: TGCAGCGTTGAAGCTGAGCTTCGGGGAGATACGCAGTATTTT. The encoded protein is CSVEAELRGDTQYF.

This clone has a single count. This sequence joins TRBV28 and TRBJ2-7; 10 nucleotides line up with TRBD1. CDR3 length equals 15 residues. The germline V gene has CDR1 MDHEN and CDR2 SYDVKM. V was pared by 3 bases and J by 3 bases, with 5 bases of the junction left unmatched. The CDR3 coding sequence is TGTGCCAGCAGTTTGACAGGGGGCGAAGTCTACGAGCAGTACTTC. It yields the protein CASSLTGGEVYEQYF. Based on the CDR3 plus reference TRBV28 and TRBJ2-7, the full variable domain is DVKVTQSSRYLVKRTGEKVFLECVQDMDHENMFWYRQDPGLGLRLIYFSYDVKMKEKGDIPEGYSVSREKKERFSLILESASTNQTSMYLCASSLTGGEVYEQYFGPGTRLTVT.

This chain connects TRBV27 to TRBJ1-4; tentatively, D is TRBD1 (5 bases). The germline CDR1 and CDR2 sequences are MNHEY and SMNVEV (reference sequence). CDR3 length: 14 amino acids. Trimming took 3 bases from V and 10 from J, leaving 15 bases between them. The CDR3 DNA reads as TGTGCCAGCAGTTTGGGGGGTGCCCCTGGAAAACTGTTTTTT. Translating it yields CASSLGGAPGKLFF.

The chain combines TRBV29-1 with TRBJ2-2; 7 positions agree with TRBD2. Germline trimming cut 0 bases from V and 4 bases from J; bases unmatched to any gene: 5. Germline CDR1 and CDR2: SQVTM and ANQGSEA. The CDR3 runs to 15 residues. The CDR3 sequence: CSVEDLSGTTGELFF. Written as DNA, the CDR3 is TGCAGCGTTGAAGATTTAAGCGGGACCACCGGGGAGCTGTTTTTT.

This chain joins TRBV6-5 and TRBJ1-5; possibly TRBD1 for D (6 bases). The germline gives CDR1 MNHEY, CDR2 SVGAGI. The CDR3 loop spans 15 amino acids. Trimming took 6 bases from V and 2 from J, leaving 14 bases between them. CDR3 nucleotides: TGTGCCAGCAGACCAGGGGTTCTAGGCAATCAGCCCCAGCATTTT. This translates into CASRPGVLGNQPQHF.

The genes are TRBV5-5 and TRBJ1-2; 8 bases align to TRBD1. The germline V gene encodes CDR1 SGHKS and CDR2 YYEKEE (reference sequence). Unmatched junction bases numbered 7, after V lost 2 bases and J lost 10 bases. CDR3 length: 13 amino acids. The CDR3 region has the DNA TGTGCCAGCAGCTTTTACACAGGGGGAGTCTACACCTTC. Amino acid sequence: CASSFYTGGVYTF.

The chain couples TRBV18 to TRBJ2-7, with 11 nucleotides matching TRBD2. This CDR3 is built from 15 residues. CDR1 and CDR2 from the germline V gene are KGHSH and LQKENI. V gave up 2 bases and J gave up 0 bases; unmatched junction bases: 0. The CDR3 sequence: CASSPGTSGSYEQYF. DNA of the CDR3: TGTGCCAGCTCACCAGGGACTAGCGGCTCCTACGAGCAGTACTTC.

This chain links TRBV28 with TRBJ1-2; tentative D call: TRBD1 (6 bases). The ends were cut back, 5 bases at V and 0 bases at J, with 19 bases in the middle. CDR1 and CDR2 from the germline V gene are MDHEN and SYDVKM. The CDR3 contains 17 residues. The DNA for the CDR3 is TGTGCCAGCAGTCTCTACCATCGGGGACAAGCTAACTATGGCTACACCTTC. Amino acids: CASSLYHRGQANYGYTF.

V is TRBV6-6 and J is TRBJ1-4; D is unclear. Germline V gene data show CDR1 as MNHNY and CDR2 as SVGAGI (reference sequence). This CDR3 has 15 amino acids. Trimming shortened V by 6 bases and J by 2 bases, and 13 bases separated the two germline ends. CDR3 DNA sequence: TGTGCCAGCAGCGACATGGGTGGGACTAATGAAAAACTGTTTTTT. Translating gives CASSDMGGTNEKLFF.

The CDR3 loop reads CASSLGAGQGRFLNYGYTF. CDR3 nucleotides: TGTGCCAGCAGCTTAGGGGCGGGACAGGGTCGGTTTTTGAACTATGGCTACACCTTC. The chain is built from TRBV7-9 and TRBJ1-2; 9 nucleotides match TRBD1. The CDR3 spans 19 residues. The germline gives CDR1 SEHNR, CDR2 FQNEAQ (reference sequence). Trimming cost V 1 base and J 2 bases; bases outside gene matches: 14.

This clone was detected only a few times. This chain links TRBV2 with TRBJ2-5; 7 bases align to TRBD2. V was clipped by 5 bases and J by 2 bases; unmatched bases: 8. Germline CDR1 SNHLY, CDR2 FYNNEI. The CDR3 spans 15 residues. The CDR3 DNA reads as TGTGCCAGCAGTAAGGAGGCGGGAGATCAAGAGACCCAGTACTTC. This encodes CASSKEAGDQETQYF. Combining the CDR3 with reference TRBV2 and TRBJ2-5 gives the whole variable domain EPEVTQTPSHQVTQMGQEVILRCVPISNHLYFYWYRQILGQKVEFLVSFYNNEISEKSEIFDDQFSVERPDGSNFTLKIRSTKLEDSAMYFCASSKEAGDQETQYFGPGTRLLVL.

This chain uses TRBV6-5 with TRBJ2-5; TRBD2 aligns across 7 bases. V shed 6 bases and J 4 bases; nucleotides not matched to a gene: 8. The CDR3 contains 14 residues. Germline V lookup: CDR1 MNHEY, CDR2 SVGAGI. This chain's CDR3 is CASRRGNLGETQYF. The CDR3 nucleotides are TGTGCCAGCAGGCGGGGGAACCTCGGAGAGACCCAGTACTTC.